The 12 T cell receptor beta chains in this list originate from one sample, sequenced in a study of T cell responses to AZD1222 COVID-19 vaccine. Assay used: immunoSEQ multiplex PCR; TCRdb lists only in-frame clones, some missing. In the table there are some 110,000 clones, approximately 90% of which are singletons. The sequenced sample was peripheral blood, obtained on day 0 of AZD1222 vaccination. These receptors all come from an adult in good health.

A single count supports this clone. The V and J genes are TRBV7-3 and TRBJ2-2; TRBD2 agrees at 8 bases. Trimming took 0 bases from V and 3 from J; bases not matched to a gene: 3. CDR3 length: 16 residues. CDR1 SGHTA and CDR2 FQGTGA come from the germline V gene. Here the CDR3 reads CASSLTGGGYTGELFF. DNA of the CDR3: TGTGCCAGCAGCTTAACTGGCGGGGGGTACACCGGGGAGCTGTTTTTT. Based on the CDR3 plus reference TRBV7-3 and TRBJ2-2, the full variable domain is GAGVSQTPSNKVTEKGKYVELRCDPISGHTALYWYRQSLGQGPEFLIYFQGTGAADDSGLPNDRFFAVRPEGSVSTLKIQRTERGDSAVYLCASSLTGGGYTGELFFGEGSRLTVL.

The V and J genes are TRBV28 and TRBJ1-5; 8 bases align to TRBD1. V shed 7 bases, J shed 5 bases, and the junction held 13 bases outside the gene matches. The CDR3 spans 16 residues. The V gene's germline CDR1 is MDHEN and CDR2 SYDVKM. CDR3 sequence: CASILQGGRWDQPQHF. DNA for the CDR3: TGTGCCAGCATCCTACAGGGGGGGCGCTGGGATCAGCCCCAGCATTTT.

This rearrangement joins TRBV20-1 to TRBJ2-5; D is possibly TRBD1 or TRBD2 (5 bases each). The CDR3 has 11 amino acids. In germline, CDR1 is DFQATT, CDR2 SNEGSKA (reference sequence). V lost 6 bases, J lost 5 bases, and 10 bases lay in between. This CDR3 is CSAPGRETQYF. The CDR3, as DNA: TGCAGTGCACCGGGACGTGAGACCCAGTACTTC.

The rearrangement links TRBV7-3 to TRBJ2-1; 8 bases line up with TRBD2. The V gene's germline CDR1 is SGHTA and CDR2 FQGTGA. J gave up 6 bases and V 1 base, and 17 bases lay outside the gene matches. This CDR3 is 19 amino acids long. As DNA, the CDR3 is TGTGCCAGCAGCTTAAGAGGGTGGGTAGCGGGAATCATTGGCAATGAGCAGTTCTTC. This sequence encodes CASSLRGWVAGIIGNEQFF.

This rearrangement joins TRBV28 to TRBJ2-2, with D possibly being TRBD1 or TRBD2 (6 bases each). Trimming removed 1 base at V and 4 bases at J, with 13 bases between. This CDR3 contains 16 residues. In germline, CDR1 is MDHEN, CDR2 SYDVKM. In DNA, the CDR3 is TGTGCCAGCAGTTTATTGGCCGGGGGCGGCACCGGGGAGCTGTTTTTT. Its translation is CASSLLAGGGTGELFF.

The chain recombines TRBV7-3 with TRBJ1-1; D gene uncertain. The CDR3 loop spans 13 amino acids. Germline V gene data show CDR1 as SGHTA and CDR2 as FQGTGA. The ends were cut back, 2 bases at V and 1 base at J, with 5 bases in the middle. In nucleotides, the CDR3 is TGTGCCAGCAGCTTACGAGAGAACACTGAAGCTTTCTTT. Its protein product is CASSLRENTEAFF.

This clone has only a few counts. CDR3 residues: CASSLTGAPEAFF. The CDR3 coding sequence is TGTGCCAGCAGTTTAACGGGGGCCCCTGAAGCTTTCTTT. The chain uses TRBV28 and TRBJ1-1; tentative D call: TRBD1 (6 bases). Looked up from germline, CDR1 is MDHEN and CDR2 is SYDVKM. Trimming stripped 2 bases from V and 6 bases from J, with 10 bases between. CDR3 length equals 13 residues.

The V call is TRBV4-1, the J call TRBJ1-1, with a weak D call TRBD1 (5 bases). Trimming shortened V by 1 base and J by 4 bases, and 16 bases separated the two germline ends. The germline CDR1 and CDR2 sequences are MGHRA and YSYEKL. The CDR3 covers 16 residues. CDR3: CASSQALGGFGTEAFF. CDR3 DNA: TGCGCCAGCAGCCAAGCCCTGGGGGGGTTCGGCACTGAAGCTTTCTTT.

The V call is TRBV2, the J call TRBJ1-2, with 7 bases that match TRBD1. This CDR3 has 14 residues. CDR1 is SNHLY and CDR2 is FYNNEI in the germline V gene. After removal of 6 bases from V and 1 base from J, the junction contained 5 bases not matched to a gene. The CDR3 here is CASRGTENNYGYTF. DNA of the CDR3: TGTGCCAGCAGAGGGACAGAAAATAACTATGGCTACACCTTC. Variable domain in full (rest from reference TRBV2 and TRBJ1-2): EPEVTQTPSHQVTQMGQEVILRCVPISNHLYFYWYRQILGQKVEFLVSFYNNEISEKSEIFDDQFSVERPDGSNFTLKIRSTKLEDSAMYFCASRGTENNYGYTFGSGTRLTVV.

The chain has TRBV28 and TRBJ1-5; no firm D call. CDR1 and CDR2 (germline): MDHEN, SYDVKM. This CDR3 region has 14 residues. The ends were cut back, 4 bases at V and 2 bases at J, with 9 bases in the middle. The CDR3 DNA reads as TGTGCCAGCAGTTCCGGAAGGGGCAATCAGCCCCAGCATTTT. It yields the protein CASSSGRGNQPQHF.

This clone has a single count. The chain is built from TRBV7-9 and TRBJ2-2; no clear D gene. Germline V CDR1 and CDR2: SEHNR, FQNEAQ (reference sequence). This CDR3 spans 14 amino acids. The germline V and J ends were trimmed by 2 bases and 2 bases, with 6 bases remaining between them. The CDR3: CASSLLGNTGELFF. In DNA form, the CDR3 reads TGTGCCAGCAGCTTACTGGGAAACACCGGGGAGCTGTTTTTT.

The chain employs TRBV4-1 and TRBJ1-4, with D possibly matching TRBD1 (6 bases). Trimming stripped 4 bases from V and 0 bases from J, with 9 bases between. This CDR3 has 15 amino acids. Germline loops: CDR1 MGHRA, CDR2 YSYEKL. CDR3 in amino acids: CASSLQGTTNEKLFF. For the CDR3, the DNA is TGCGCCAGCAGCCTCCAGGGGACAACTAATGAAAAACTGTTTTTT.